The 32 T cell receptor beta chains below were found in one sample sequenced in a study of shared clonotypes between healthy human individuals. Measured with immunoSEQ multiplex PCR; TCRdb has only the in-frame clones, and not every one. Here the sample spans over a million clones, 70% to 80% being singletons. The sample consisted of memory CD4+ T cells from PBMCs. Subset denoted: CD45RA-negative fraction. Source of these receptors: a man younger than 35 in good health. Some clones in this sample may be carry-over from other donors' samples.

The table lists this clone with many counts. The genes are TRBV2 and TRBJ1-5; D is ambiguous. CDR3 length equals 12 residues. Looked up from germline, CDR1 is SNHLY and CDR2 is FYNNEI. V was trimmed by 4 bases and J by 7 bases, leaving 8 bases between them. The CDR3 spells CASSVAGQPQHF. DNA for the CDR3: TGTGCCAGCAGTGTCGCGGGCCAGCCCCAGCATTTT.

V and J are TRBV18 and TRBJ1-6; D remains ambiguous. Germline V gene sequence: CDR1 KGHSH, CDR2 LQKENI. Trimming removed 3 bases from V and 4 bases from J, with 7 bases in between. This CDR3 is 14 amino acids long. The CDR3 protein is CASSPAGYNSPLHF. The CDR3 bases are TGTGCCAGCTCACCGGCAGGTTATAATTCACCCCTCCACTTT.

The genes are TRBV14 and TRBJ2-7; D gene unclear. Trimming took off 1 base at V and 0 bases at J, with 7 bases between the two ends. CDR1 and CDR2 from the germline V gene are SGHDN and FVKESK. The CDR3 loop spans 14 amino acids. The CDR3 region has the DNA TGTGCCAGCAGCCAAGGGTCATTCTCCTACGAGCAGTACTTC. This encodes CASSQGSFSYEQYF.

The rearrangement joins TRBV27 to TRBJ2-1; no definite D call. V lost 0 bases, J lost 1 base, and 10 bases lay in between. The CDR3 is 16 amino acids. CDR1 and CDR2 (germline): MNHEY, SMNVEV (reference sequence). The DNA for the CDR3 is TGTGCCAGCAGTTTATCGAGAGCAGCTTCCTACAATGAGCAGTTCTTC. Amino acids: CASSLSRAASYNEQFF.

About this clone itself: The sample carries other DNA sequences with the same CDR3. The CDR3 DNA reads as TGTGCCAGCAGTTCGCAGGGGGCTGGCTATGGCTACACCTTC. It yields the protein CASSSQGAGYGYTF. This chain connects TRBV6-6 to TRBJ1-2, with 8 positions matching TRBD1. Germline V lookup: CDR1 MNHNY, CDR2 SVGAGI (reference sequence). The CDR3 extends over 14 amino acids. Losses at the gene ends were 4 bases for V and 4 bases for J; bases not matched to a gene: 5.

This clone showed up just a few times. The chain employs TRBV2 and TRBJ1-1; 7 bases map to TRBD1. V lost 7 bases to trimming and J lost 4 bases; unmatched junction nucleotides: 9. The CDR3 totals 14 residues. Germline loops: CDR1 SNHLY, CDR2 FYNNEI. CDR3 bases: TGTGCCAGCAATCCCCACAGGGGCCGCACTGAAGCTTTCTTT. This sequence encodes CASNPHRGRTEAFF.

The gene calls are TRBV28 and TRBJ1-3; maybe TRBD1 (5 bases). There are 15 residues in the CDR3. Looked up from germline, CDR1 is MDHEN and CDR2 is SYDVKM. V shed 7 bases and J shed 3 bases, with 16 bases lying between them. The CDR3 nucleotides are TGTGCCAGCACCACAGTGGCGGGGCGTGGAAACACCATATATTTT. Protein: CASTTVAGRGNTIYF. Drawing the rest from reference TRBV28 and TRBJ1-3, the complete variable domain is DVKVTQSSRYLVKRTGEKVFLECVQDMDHENMFWYRQDPGLGLRLIYFSYDVKMKEKGDIPEGYSVSREKKERFSLILESASTNQTSMYLCASTTVAGRGNTIYFGEGSWLTVV.

This chain joins TRBV10-1 and TRBJ2-3; the match to TRBD2 covers 11 bases. This CDR3 comprises 18 residues. Germline V gene lookup returns CDR1 WNHNN and CDR2 SYGVQD (reference sequence). V shed 2 bases, J shed 0 bases, and the junction held 7 bases outside the gene matches. CDR3 residues: CASSEGTSGYPSTDTQYF. CDR3 nucleotides: TGCGCCAGCAGTGAGGGGACTAGCGGATACCCTAGCACAGATACGCAGTATTTT.

A single count supports this clone. This chain joins TRBV7-2 and TRBJ2-7, with a possible D match to TRBD2 (6 bases). The ends were cut back, 2 bases at V and 7 bases at J, with 18 bases in the middle. The CDR3 sequence is 15 residues long. Germline loops: CDR1 SGHTA, CDR2 FQGNSA. DNA for the CDR3: TGTGCCAGCAGCTTATCCCGGAGGGTTGGAGGAGAGCAGTACTTC. As protein: CASSLSRRVGGEQYF.

V usage is TRBV10-3 and J usage is TRBJ2-1; no clear D gene. CDR3 length: 13 residues. The germline gives CDR1 ENHRY, CDR2 SYGVKD. V was cut by 7 bases and J by 5 bases, with 12 bases left in between. The CDR3 loop is CAINPATHNEQFF. In DNA, the CDR3 is TGTGCCATCAACCCGGCGACCCACAATGAGCAGTTCTTC.

The chain joins TRBV11-2 to TRBJ2-7, with TRBD1 matching over 8 bases. V trimming: 3 bases; J trimming: 5 bases; junction bases outside the gene matches: 9. The CDR3 is 15 amino acids. The V gene's germline CDR1 is SGHAT and CDR2 FQNNGV. The CDR3 nucleotides read TGTGCCAGCAGCTTGGGGGCAGGGGGCTTTCACGAGCAGTACTTC. It codes for CASSLGAGGFHEQYF.

The rearrangement links TRBV7-3 to TRBJ1-1; the D is unclear. The V gene's germline CDR1 is SGHTA and CDR2 FQGTGA. This CDR3 has 14 amino acids. The V end lost 1 base, the J end lost 2 bases, and 8 bases lay between the germline ends. This CDR3 reads CASSLMRANTEAFF. CDR3 DNA sequence: TGTGCCAGCAGCTTAATGAGGGCCAACACTGAAGCTTTCTTT.

This clone appeared once. The chain employs TRBV5-5 and TRBJ2-7; maybe TRBD1 (5 bases). The CDR3 totals 13 residues. V lost 4 bases and J lost 6, with 14 bases in between. Germline loops: CDR1 SGHKS, CDR2 YYEKEE (reference sequence). CDR3 bases: TGTGCCAGCAGCCAAAACCAGGGTGGCGAGCAGTACTTC. This encodes CASSQNQGGEQYF.

This clone was seen only once. V usage is TRBV7-3 and J usage is TRBJ2-7; no clear D. The CDR3 has 13 amino acids. The germline V gene has CDR1 SGHTA and CDR2 FQGTGA. Trimming pared 3 bases from V and 6 bases from J, leaving 12 bases between. The CDR3 reads CASSFWEVGEQYF. Written as DNA, the CDR3 is TGTGCCAGCAGCTTTTGGGAAGTGGGCGAGCAGTACTTC.

This clone has just one count. This sequence may be a read error, since a much larger clone differs from it by one base. The chain joins TRBV7-6 to TRBJ1-2; 10 positions agree with TRBD1. Per the germline V gene, CDR1 is SGHVS and CDR2 is FNYEAQ. Unmatched junction bases numbered 2, after V lost 5 bases and J lost 5 bases. The CDR3 extends over 13 amino acids. CDR3 DNA: TGTGCCAGCAGCCGGGACAGGGGTTATGGCTACACCTTC. This encodes CASSRDRGYGYTF.

This clone has a count of ten or more. This chain uses TRBV4-1 with TRBJ1-2; TRBD1 is a possible D gene (6 bases). Germline V gene sequence: CDR1 MGHRA, CDR2 YSYEKL. The CDR3 runs 15 residues. The germline V and J ends were trimmed by 3 bases and 4 bases, with 15 bases remaining between them. In nucleotides, the CDR3 is TGCGCCAGCAGCCAGGGGGGGGCCTCCCCCTATGGCTACACCTTC. This translates into CASSQGGASPYGYTF.

Comments on this clone: The sample holds other DNA sequences that translate to the same CDR3. The chain has TRBV4-2 and TRBJ2-1, with TRBD2 matching 8 bases. Germline V CDR1 and CDR2: LGHNA, YNFKEQ. CDR3 length equals 14 residues. Trimming cost V 4 bases and J 4 bases; bases outside gene matches: 3. The CDR3 sequence: CASSPGLAYNEQFF. DNA of the CDR3: TGTGCCAGCAGCCCAGGACTAGCATACAATGAGCAGTTCTTC.

The chain recombines TRBV5-1 with TRBJ1-3, with D perhaps matching TRBD1 (6 bases). CDR3 length: 17 residues. Trimming left V 0 bases short and J 1 base short, with 14 bases between. The germline CDR1 and CDR2 sequences are SGHRS and YFSETQ. CDR3 region: CASSLEAGAISGNTIYF. In DNA, the CDR3 is TGCGCCAGCAGCTTGGAGGCAGGGGCCATATCTGGAAACACCATATATTTT.

CDR3 region: CSEASTDTQYF. The CDR3 coding sequence is TGCAGTGAGGCTAGCACAGATACGCAGTATTTT. V and J are TRBV20-1 and TRBJ2-3; D gene ambiguous. Germline V gives CDR1 DFQATT, CDR2 SNEGSKA (reference sequence). Deletions cut 7 bases from V and 0 bases from J, with 5 bases between. There are 11 residues in the CDR3.

This clone was recorded at least ten times. The chain recombines TRBV19 with TRBJ2-1; no definite D call. The V end lost 4 bases, the J end lost 2 bases, and 18 bases lay between the germline ends. The CDR3 is made up of 17 amino acids. CDR1 and CDR2 (germline): LNHDA, SQIVND (reference sequence). In DNA form, the CDR3 reads TGTGCCAGTAGTAGCCCGGGCCCCGTTTTGACCTACAATGAGCAGTTCTTC. Translating gives CASSSPGPVLTYNEQFF.

This chain connects TRBV7-2 to TRBJ2-2; D unclear. Trimming pared 3 bases from V and 5 bases from J, leaving 10 bases between. Germline-derived CDR1 and CDR2 are SGHTA and FQGNSA. The CDR3 has 14 amino acids. The CDR3 DNA is TGTGCCAGCAGCTTGTTATGGGATACCGGGGAGCTGTTTTTT. This encodes CASSLLWDTGELFF.

The chain employs TRBV9 and TRBJ2-3; TRBD2 matches 9 bases. The V and J ends lost 2 bases and 2 bases, in that order; junction bases with no gene match: 3. In germline, CDR1 is SGDLS, CDR2 YYNGEE. The CDR3 runs to 15 residues. CDR3 DNA: TGTGCCAGCAGCGTTAGCGGGAGCGACACAGATACGCAGTATTTT. This sequence encodes CASSVSGSDTDTQYF.

The table lists this clone with a few counts. V usage is TRBV6-6 and J usage is TRBJ2-7, with 7 bases aligning to TRBD1. This CDR3 contains 15 residues. Germline CDR1 is MNHNY and CDR2 is SVGAGI (reference sequence). J gave up 1 base and V 8 bases, and 11 bases lay outside the gene matches. Here the CDR3 DNA reads TGTGCCAGCCAGGGGGTGAGCGAGGCTTCCTACGAGCAGTACTTC. It yields the protein CASQGVSEASYEQYF.

This clone was observed a single time. The rearrangement uses TRBV18 and TRBJ2-3; D is undetermined. The CDR3 has 15 amino acids. Trimming removed 2 bases from V and 3 bases from J, with 12 bases in between. The germline gives CDR1 KGHSH, CDR2 LQKENI. The CDR3 DNA sequence: TGTGCCAGCTCACCAAGTGACGGATTGACAGATACGCAGTATTTT. Protein: CASSPSDGLTDTQYF.

The chain recombines TRBV6-1 with TRBJ2-7; D possibly uses TRBD1 or TRBD2 (6 bases each). This CDR3 contains 15 residues. CDR1 and CDR2 (germline): MNHNS, SASEGT. Trimming took 1 base from V and 4 from J, leaving 14 bases between them. CDR3: CASSEVGGAGYEQYF. CDR3 sequence (DNA): TGTGCCAGCAGTGAAGTGGGGGGCGCGGGATACGAGCAGTACTTC.

This clone was recorded a few times. V is TRBV7-9 and J is TRBJ2-7; no reliable D call. Trimming pared 5 bases from V and 0 bases from J, leaving 11 bases between. The germline V gene has CDR1 SEHNR and CDR2 FQNEAQ (reference sequence). CDR3 size: 14 residues. Here the CDR3 reads CASSPGRSSYEQYF. CDR3 sequence (DNA): TGTGCCAGCAGCCCCGGACGGAGCTCCTACGAGCAGTACTTC.

The chain employs TRBV9 and TRBJ2-5; D call uncertain. CDR1 is SGDLS, CDR2 YYNGEE, per germline. The CDR3 runs to 13 residues. The V gene lost 0 bases and the J gene lost 1 base, with 4 bases spanning the gap. For the CDR3, the DNA is TGTGCCAGCAGCGTAGAACTCCAAGAGACCCAGTACTTC. Amino acid sequence: CASSVELQETQYF.

The chain uses TRBV19 and TRBJ1-1; D is undetermined. Per the germline V gene, CDR1 is LNHDA and CDR2 is SQIVND (reference sequence). CDR3 length: 13 amino acids. The V gene lost 5 bases and the J gene lost 1 base, with 8 bases spanning the gap. The CDR3 region is CASSREPNTEAFF. DNA for the CDR3: TGTGCCAGTAGTCGGGAACCGAACACTGAAGCTTTCTTT. Looking up the rest from reference TRBV19 and TRBJ1-1 gives the full variable domain: DGGITQSPKYLFRKEGQNVTLSCEQNLNHDAMYWYRQDPGQGLRLIYYSQIVNDFQKGDIAEGYSVSREKKESFPLTVTSAQKNPTAFYLCASSREPNTEAFFGQGTRLTVV.

The chain recombines TRBV9 with TRBJ2-2; D might be TRBD2 (5 bases). The CDR3 is 17 residues long. Looked up from germline, CDR1 is SGDLS and CDR2 is YYNGEE. V shed 3 bases and J shed 3 bases, with 18 bases lying between them. The CDR3: CASSANSLTGYTGELFF. The CDR3 DNA sequence: TGTGCCAGCAGCGCAAACTCACTAACGGGGTACACCGGGGAGCTGTTTTTT.

The V and J genes are TRBV29-1 and TRBJ2-5, with 9 bases aligning to TRBD2. V was pared by 0 bases and J by 7 bases, with 3 bases of the junction left unmatched. CDR1 is SQVTM, CDR2 ANQGSEA, per germline. This CDR3 comprises 13 residues. CDR3 protein: CSVEDVSGGTQYF. CDR3 in DNA: TGCAGCGTTGAAGACGTTAGCGGGGGGACCCAGTACTTC.

The chain employs TRBV7-9 and TRBJ2-5, with D tentatively TRBD1 or TRBD2 (5 bases each). V gave up 5 bases and J gave up 3 bases, with 13 bases separating them. The V gene's germline CDR1 is SEHNR and CDR2 FQNEAQ (reference sequence). This CDR3 is built from 14 residues. The CDR3 protein is CASSPVGVEETQYF. The CDR3, as DNA: TGTGCCAGCAGCCCGGTGGGGGTCGAAGAGACCCAGTACTTC. The full variable domain, in which reference TRBV7-9 and TRBJ2-5 provide the parts outside the CDR3, is DTGVSQNPRHKITKRGQNVTFRCDPISEHNRLYWYRQTLGQGPEFLTYFQNEAQLEKSRLLSDRFSAERPKGSFSTLEIQRTEQGDSAMYLCASSPVGVEETQYFGPGTRLLVL.

V usage is TRBV18 and J usage is TRBJ1-2; 9 bases align to TRBD1. V shed 5 bases, J shed 2 bases, and the junction held 0 bases outside the gene matches. The CDR3 loop spans 13 amino acids. The V gene's germline CDR1 is KGHSH and CDR2 LQKENI. The CDR3 is CASSGTGNYGYTF. The CDR3 nucleotides read TGTGCCAGCTCAGGGACAGGGAACTATGGCTACACCTTC.